The clone carrying this TCR beta chain was recorded a few times. Its specificity is not known. The CDR3 runs 15 residues. Germline loops: CDR1 SGHTA, CDR2 FQGNSA. The V end lost 7 bases, the J end lost 3 bases, and 17 bases lay between the germline ends. These data come from a study of T cell responses to AZD1222 COVID-19 vaccine. Study as a whole: Pooling was applied to second doses at about 4 or about 12 weeks. The study, taken as a whole, reports: Among spike-specific TCRs, nearly half reportedly target unmutated variant regions. Most donors were white British and more were female, and clonal diversity was possibly underestimated.

This table comes from immunoSEQ multiplex PCR, and its TCRdb copy is limited to in-frame clones, with some not included. The data hold 100,000 to 150,000 clones, with around 84% observed a single time. The chain uses TRBV7-2 and TRBJ2-3; possibly TRBD1 or TRBD2 for D (6 bases each). The source was peripheral blood, collected on day 0 of AZD1222 vaccination. The receptor's source is an adult in good health. In DNA, the CDR3 is TGTGCCAGCACAGCCGGGGGCAGGACGACAGATACGCAGTATTTT. It codes for CASTAGGRTTDTQYF.